The 25 T cell receptor beta chains reported below all come from one sample, sequenced in a study of shared clonotypes between healthy human individuals. CD45RO-negative cells were positively selected for CCR7, leaving out terminally differentiated effector memory CD45RA+ cells. Using immunoSEQ multiplex PCR, the repertoire was profiled, and TCRdb retains in-frame clones only, with some absent. Here the sample spans over 2,000,000 clones, 85% to 95% being singletons. Sequenced material: naive CD8+ T cells from PBMCs. These receptors originate from a man aged 18 to 29 in good health. Some clones in this sample may be carry-over from other donors' samples.

The CDR3 DNA sequence: TGTGCCAGCAGCAAAGGGAGACTAGCGGGAGACACCGGGGAGCTGTTTTTT. It specifies CASSKGRLAGDTGELFF. The chain recombines TRBV11-2 with TRBJ2-2, with 12 bases lining up with TRBD2. Germline CDR1 and CDR2: SGHAT and FQNNGV. CDR3 length equals 17 residues. V lost 5 bases to trimming and J lost 3 bases; unmatched junction nucleotides: 7. The complete variable domain, with remaining parts taken from reference TRBV11-2 and TRBJ2-2, reads EAGVAQSPRYKIIEKRQSVAFWCNPISGHATLYWYQQILGQGPKLLIQFQNNGVVDDSQLPKDRFSAERLKGVDSTLKIQPAKLEDSAVYLCASSKGRLAGDTGELFFGEGSRLTVL.

The chain is built from TRBV27 and TRBJ1-1; 7 bases line up with TRBD1. The CDR3 totals 15 residues. Germline trimming cut 4 bases from V and 0 bases from J; bases unmatched to any gene: 5. The germline gives CDR1 MNHEY, CDR2 SMNVEV (reference sequence). The CDR3 is CASSSRTGLNTEAFF. In nucleotides, the CDR3 is TGTGCCAGCAGTTCACGGACAGGATTGAACACTGAAGCTTTCTTT.

This clone was seen only a few times. This chain uses TRBV30 with TRBJ1-1, with D unclear. The germline CDR1 and CDR2 sequences are GTSNPN and SVGIG (reference sequence). V lost 4 bases and J 4 bases, leaving 16 bases between the germline ends. The CDR3 has 14 amino acids. The CDR3 here is CAWTGVPPSTEAFF. In nucleotides, the CDR3 is TGTGCCTGGACCGGCGTACCCCCAAGCACTGAAGCTTTCTTT.

CDR3 bases: TGTGCCAGCAGCCAAGATTGGGCTAGAAGGGGCGGAGGCACCGGGGAGCTGTTTTTT. It yields the protein CASSQDWARRGGGTGELFF. J is TRBJ2-2 and V is TRBV14; D could derive from TRBD1 or TRBD2 (5 bases each). CDR1 SGHDN and CDR2 FVKESK come from the germline V gene. Trimming stripped 0 bases from V and 4 bases from J, with 21 bases between. This CDR3 region has 19 residues.

The chain recombines TRBV4-2 with TRBJ2-3; a weak D match, TRBD1 (5 bases). CDR3 length equals 13 residues. Trimming left V 0 bases short and J 5 bases short, with 6 bases between. The germline V gene has CDR1 LGHNA and CDR2 YNFKEQ. CDR3 sequence (DNA): TGTGCCAGCAGCCAAGAAAGGGGAGATACGCAGTATTTT. Translated, it gives CASSQERGDTQYF.

The DNA for the CDR3 is TGTGCCAGCAGTGAAGCGAATTTACTCCCCCCGGTAACTGAAGCTTTCTTT. Translation gives CASSEANLLPPVTEAFF. The chain recombines TRBV2 with TRBJ1-1; D gene unclear. Germline V gene data show CDR1 as SNHLY and CDR2 as FYNNEI. The length of the CDR3 is 17 residues. V lost 0 bases and J 5 bases, leaving 19 bases between the germline ends.

J is TRBJ2-7 and V is TRBV7-2; perhaps TRBD2 as D (5 bases). The CDR3 consists of 13 residues. Deletions cut 6 bases from V and 4 bases from J, with 13 bases between. CDR1 is SGHTA and CDR2 is FQGNSA in the germline V gene. CDR3: CASRGLRDYEQYF. As DNA, the CDR3 is TGTGCCAGCAGAGGGCTCCGGGATTACGAGCAGTACTTC.

The J gene is TRBJ2-1, the V gene TRBV5-4; 7 bases are shared with TRBD2. The CDR3 sequence is 15 residues long. J lost 8 bases, V lost 4 bases, and 12 bases had no gene match. Germline CDR1 is SGHNT and CDR2 is YYREEE (reference sequence). The CDR3 region has the DNA TGTGCCAGCAGCCAACATACGGGGGGAAGGGATGAGCAGTTCTTC. Translating gives CASSQHTGGRDEQFF.

The chain links TRBV27 to TRBJ1-4, with D possibly matching TRBD1 (5 bases). This CDR3 spans 17 amino acids. V lost 2 bases, J lost 2 bases, and 15 bases lay in between. Germline V gene data show CDR1 as MNHEY and CDR2 as SMNVEV (reference sequence). The CDR3 protein is CASSLIGGGWTNEKLFF. The CDR3 nucleotides read TGTGCCAGCAGTTTAATTGGGGGGGGTTGGACTAATGAAAAACTGTTTTTT.

The chain employs TRBV9 and TRBJ2-1; D is unclear. The CDR3 sequence is 15 residues long. V lost 4 bases to trimming and J lost 0 bases, with 11 bases between them. Germline CDR1 and CDR2: SGDLS and YYNGEE. CDR3 sequence reads: CASSTGIGSYNEQFF. CDR3 nucleotides: TGTGCCAGCAGCACTGGGATAGGCTCCTACAATGAGCAGTTCTTC.

This sequence joins TRBV5-1 and TRBJ2-7, with D perhaps given as TRBD1 or TRBD2 (5 bases each). The CDR3 has 13 amino acids. Germline CDR1 is SGHRS and CDR2 is YFSETQ. V lost 4 bases to trimming and J lost 4 bases, with 12 bases between them. CDR3 DNA: TGCGCCAGCAGCCCACGGGGACGGTACGAGCAGTACTTC. It translates to CASSPRGRYEQYF.

This sequence joins TRBV9 and TRBJ2-7; possible D gene TRBD2, 5 bases. The V end lost 3 bases, the J end lost 6 bases, and 16 bases lay between the germline ends. In germline, CDR1 is SGDLS, CDR2 YYNGEE. The CDR3 contains 14 residues. This chain's CDR3 is CASSAPGGPIEQYF. Here the CDR3 DNA reads TGTGCCAGCAGCGCCCCCGGAGGCCCCATCGAGCAGTACTTC.

This chain links TRBV28 with TRBJ2-1; D uncertain. Germline CDR1 and CDR2: MDHEN and SYDVKM. The CDR3 extends over 16 amino acids. Trimming shortened V by 3 bases and J by 0 bases, and 12 bases separated the two germline ends. The CDR3 reads CASSFPQRTSYNEQFF. CDR3 DNA sequence: TGTGCCAGCAGTTTTCCCCAGAGGACCTCCTACAATGAGCAGTTCTTC.

As for this clone: Additional DNA sequences in this sample encode the identical CDR3. The chain employs TRBV6-6 and TRBJ2-7, with D perhaps TRBD1 (5 bases). From germline, CDR1 is MNHNY and CDR2 SVGAGI (reference sequence). The V gene lost 0 bases and the J gene lost 4 bases, with 10 bases spanning the gap. The CDR3 sequence is 14 residues long. This chain's CDR3 is CASSYSGPAYEQYF. The CDR3 bases are TGTGCCAGCAGTTACTCGGGGCCGGCTTACGAGCAGTACTTC.

The V and J genes are TRBV19 and TRBJ2-2, with D possibly being TRBD1 (6 bases). Trimming pared 5 bases from V and 4 bases from J, leaving 11 bases between. The CDR3 totals 14 residues. CDR1 and CDR2 from the germline V gene are LNHDA and SQIVND (reference sequence). Here the CDR3 reads CASSFRTVTGELFF. CDR3 in DNA: TGTGCCAGTAGTTTCCGGACAGTCACCGGGGAGCTGTTTTTT.

The V gene is TRBV6-1, the J gene TRBJ1-4; D is ambiguous. The ends were cut back, 6 bases at V and 0 bases at J, with 11 bases in the middle. The CDR3 is 15 amino acids. CDR1 is MNHNS and CDR2 is SASEGT in the germline V gene. CDR3 sequence reads: CASRGPGATNEKLFF. In nucleotides, the CDR3 is TGTGCCAGCAGGGGCCCGGGAGCAACTAATGAAAAACTGTTTTTT.

The chain is built from TRBV20-1 and TRBJ1-3; a weak D match, TRBD1 (6 bases). The germline CDR1 and CDR2 sequences are DFQATT and SNEGSKA (reference sequence). V was trimmed by 4 bases and J by 7 bases, leaving 8 bases between them. The CDR3 contains 11 residues. Here the CDR3 reads CSATQGNTIYF. The DNA for the CDR3 is TGCAGTGCTACCCAGGGGAACACCATATATTTT.

This clone has just one count. The chain couples TRBV27 to TRBJ1-5, with 11 bases matching TRBD1. Germline V gives CDR1 MNHEY, CDR2 SMNVEV (reference sequence). V lost 7 bases to trimming and J lost 6 bases; unmatched junction nucleotides: 5. This CDR3 spans 14 amino acids. Here the CDR3 DNA reads TGTGCCAGCACCGGGACAGGGGGAAGTCAGCCCCAGCATTTT. Amino acid sequence: CASTGTGGSQPQHF.

The rearrangement uses TRBV19 and TRBJ2-1; a possible D gene is TRBD2 (6 bases). Trimming removed 1 base at V and 0 bases at J, with 16 bases between. The CDR3 consists of 18 residues. Germline V gene lookup returns CDR1 LNHDA and CDR2 SQIVND (reference sequence). The CDR3 protein is CASSIVPAGQSSYNEQFF. The CDR3 DNA reads TGTGCCAGTAGTATAGTTCCAGCGGGCCAATCCTCCTACAATGAGCAGTTCTTC.

The chain combines TRBV27 with TRBJ2-3; D might be TRBD2 (6 bases). This CDR3 spans 14 amino acids. Germline CDR1 MNHEY, CDR2 SMNVEV (reference sequence). Between the trimmed V and J ends, which lost 7 bases and 1 base, there was a span of 12 bases. CDR3 protein: CASNPGARTDTQYF. In nucleotides, the CDR3 is TGTGCCAGCAACCCGGGAGCCCGCACAGATACGCAGTATTTT.

The chain is built from TRBV5-6 and TRBJ2-3, with D unresolved. The CDR3 contains 17 residues. The germline CDR1 and CDR2 sequences are SGHDT and YYEEEE. The V end lost 2 bases, the J end lost 0 bases, and 16 bases lay between the germline ends. The CDR3 reads CASSFAKPTTSTDTQYF. The CDR3 nucleotides read TGTGCCAGCAGCTTTGCTAAGCCAACTACTAGCACAGATACGCAGTATTTT.

In the case of this clone: At one end, the junction sequence differs from germline, possibly due to a read error. Other DNA sequences in the sample encode the same CDR3. This chain uses TRBV7-2 with TRBJ1-2; TRBD1 aligns across 8 bases. CDR1 is SGHTA, CDR2 FQGNSA, per germline. This CDR3 is built from 12 residues. This chain's CDR3 is CARRQGNYGYTF. The CDR3 DNA reads as TGTGCCAGAAGACAGGGGAACTATGGTTACACCTTC. Variable domain in full (rest from reference TRBV7-2 and TRBJ1-2): GAGVSQSPSNKVTEKGKDVELRCDPISGHTALYWYRQSLGQGLEFLIYFQGNSAPDKSGLPSDRFSAERTGGSVSTLTIQRTQQEDSAVYLCARRQGNYGYTFGSGTRLTVV.

V usage is TRBV29-1 and J usage is TRBJ1-2; 9 bases align to TRBD1. Germline values: CDR1 SQVTM, CDR2 ANQGSEA. The CDR3 is 15 amino acids. V gave up 5 bases and J gave up 5 bases; unmatched junction bases: 12. CDR3 amino acids: CSVPDLGQGSYGYTF. The CDR3, as DNA: TGCAGCGTTCCCGACCTGGGACAGGGCTCTTATGGCTACACCTTC.

The chain has TRBV11-2 and TRBJ2-3; D not certain. CDR3 length: 15 residues. Germline lookup yields CDR1 SGHAT and CDR2 FQNNGV. Between the trimmed V and J ends, which lost 2 bases and 6 bases, there was a span of 15 bases. CDR3: CASSLLMRLLDTQYF. In nucleotides, the CDR3 is TGTGCCAGCAGCTTATTAATGCGGTTACTGGATACGCAGTATTTT.

The CDR3 region is CASSLGKNTEAFF. The CDR3 region has the DNA TGTGCCAGCTCACTCGGGAAGAACACTGAAGCTTTCTTT. The chain uses TRBV18 and TRBJ1-1; D is uncertain. Trimming removed 4 bases from V and 1 base from J, with 7 bases in between. The CDR3 contains 13 residues. Germline-derived CDR1 and CDR2 are KGHSH and LQKENI.